This TCR beta chain comes out of a study of T cell changes during pregnancy in multiple sclerosis. The CDR3 loop spans 16 amino acids. The germline V and J ends were trimmed by 3 bases and 8 bases, with 17 bases remaining between them. Germline CDR1 SGHVS, CDR2 FNYEAQ. In this sample, this clone turned up a few times. TCRdb's table, derived via immunoSEQ multiplex PCR, lists solely in-frame clones and lacks some. The profile shows tens of thousands of clones, roughly nine tenths of them singletons. This chain links TRBV7-6 with TRBJ1-6; D is possibly TRBD1 (5 bases). Source: CD8+ T cells from peripheral blood mononuclear cells, taken before pregnancy. The clonotype was recovered from a female donor with multiple sclerosis, enrolled in a pregnancy study. DNA of the CDR3: TGTGCCAGCAGCTTTGGTACAGGCGTTTTGGATTCACCCCTCCACTTT. It codes for CASSFGTGVLDSPLHF. The whole variable domain, filled in from reference TRBV7-6 and TRBJ1-6, reads GAGVSQSPRYKVTKRGQDVALRCDPISGHVSLYWYRQALGQGPEFLTYFNYEAQQDKSGLPNDRFSAERPEGSISTLTIQRTEQRDSAMYRCASSFGTGVLDSPLHFGNGTRLTVT.